This T cell receptor beta chain was retrieved from a study of T cells expressing NK-cell markers. Points on this clonotype: Its specificity is not known.

Study results and limitations: In a handful of donors, these clonotypes also led the CD3+CD56-NKG2C+ fraction.

The CDR3 sequence is 14 residues long. In germline, CDR1 is DFQATT, CDR2 SNEGSKA (reference sequence). 5'RACE template switching with UMIs produced the TCR beta cDNA. TCRdb derives one entry per CDR3 protein from the 5' RACE reads, leaving out DNA. The sample table sets out about 540,000 distinct CDR3 sequences. The sequence came from a man aged 18 to 29 in good health. The chain links TRBV20-1 to TRBJ1-5. The sample was blood T cells: a sorted CD56 or NKG2C T cell subset, CD4+ or CD8+ T cells, or bulk PBMC T cells (not recorded which). The chain's CDR3 is CSAALLEGNQPQHF.